Below, one T cell receptor (beta chain) is given with its context. PCR primers comprised 60 Vbeta and 13 Jbeta primers. TCRdb keeps only in-frame clones here, not all; method: immunoSEQ multiplex PCR. This table has 150,000 to 200,000 clones, approximately 79% appearing once. The CDR3 covers 11 residues. Germline loops: CDR1 DFQATT, CDR2 SNEGSKA (reference sequence). V was pared by 0 bases and J by 7 bases, with 3 bases between. The sample originates from a study of cytomegalovirus exposure and HLA in healthy donors. The chain employs TRBV20-1 and TRBJ2-2; no firm D call. The sequence was obtained from a man in his forties or fifties in good health and CMV-seropositive. Sequenced input: PBMCs. Here the CDR3 reads CSARDLGELFF. CDR3 DNA sequence: TGCAGTGCTAGAGATCTCGGGGAGCTGTTTTTT.